The T cell receptor beta chain under discussion was sequenced for a study of CD8 T cells in ankylosing spondylitis. TCRdb recomputed calls from the 5' RACE reads with MiXCR, one row per CDR3 protein. Here the sample spans under 170,000 distinct CDR3 sequences, under 45% being singletons. The CDR3 extends over 13 amino acids. Trimming removed 6 bases from V and 2 bases from J, with 8 bases in between. Germline assignment: CDR1 ENHRY and CDR2 SYGVKD. The sequence was obtained from a male donor with ankylosing spondylitis. The sequenced sample consisted of synovial fluid, either unsorted or a sorted T cell fraction (not recorded which). This sequence joins TRBV10-3 and TRBJ1-5, with D hard to call. The CDR3 nucleotides are TGTGCCATCAGCCCCCTCGGCAATCAGCCCCAGCATTTT. This sequence encodes CAISPLGNQPQHF.